The 14 T cell receptor beta chains given below trace back to one sample, sequenced in a study of blood T cell repertoires in COVID-19. Sequenced by immunoSEQ multiplex PCR; TCRdb stores in-frame clones only, minus some. In the table there are some 59,000 clones, approximately 80% of which are singletons. Sequences were obtained from peripheral blood. Receptors originate from a man older than 75 with active or convalescent COVID-19.

V is TRBV19 and J is TRBJ2-3; TRBD1 aligns across 10 bases. J lost 4 bases, V lost 3 bases, and 7 bases had no gene match. The CDR3 loop spans 16 amino acids. Germline-derived CDR1 and CDR2 are LNHDA and SQIVND (reference sequence). The CDR3 DNA reads TGTGCCAGTAGTATCGGGACAGGGGTGATAGCAGATACGCAGTATTTT. Translation: CASSIGTGVIADTQYF.

V is TRBV3-1 (or the pseudogene TRBV3-2) and J is TRBJ2-2; 8 bases map to TRBD2. Germline trimming cut 3 bases from V and 2 bases from J; bases unmatched to any gene: 5. The CDR3 extends over 16 amino acids. Germline V CDR1 and CDR2: LGHDT, YNNKEL (reference sequence). The DNA for the CDR3 is TGTGCCAGCAGCCATCCGACTAGCGTCAACACCGGGGAGCTGTTTTTT. It yields the protein CASSHPTSVNTGELFF.

This clone turned up a few times. The chain joins TRBV7-9 to TRBJ1-5; D is undetermined. This CDR3 is 15 amino acids long. Deletions cut 0 bases from V and 0 bases from J, with 6 bases between. Germline V lookup: CDR1 SEHNR, CDR2 FQNEAQ (reference sequence). The DNA for the CDR3 is TGTGCCAGCAGCTTAGCGAGTCTTAGCAATCAGCCCCAGCATTTT. Translating it yields CASSLASLSNQPQHF. The full variable domain, completed using reference TRBV7-9 and TRBJ1-5, is DTGVSQNPRHKITKRGQNVTFRCDPISEHNRLYWYRQTLGQGPEFLTYFQNEAQLEKSRLLSDRFSAERPKGSFSTLEIQRTEQGDSAMYLCASSLASLSNQPQHFGDGTRLSIL.

This clone was seen a few times. V and J are TRBV25-1 and TRBJ1-1, with unresolved D. V was shortened by 3 bases and J by 10 bases, with 12 bases between the two germline ends. This CDR3 comprises 12 residues. Germline V gives CDR1 MGHDK, CDR2 SYGVNS. CDR3 nucleotide sequence: TGTGCCAGCAGTGATCCGAGTACGAGAGCTTTCTTT. Residues: CASSDPSTRAFF.

In this sample, this clone turned up many times. V is TRBV2 and J is TRBJ1-4, with a possible D match to TRBD1 (5 bases). With 7 bases removed from V and 3 bases from J, the gap between germline ends came to 12 bases. The CDR3 has 14 amino acids. CDR1 and CDR2 from the germline V gene are SNHLY and FYNNEI. CDR3 amino acids: CASKPGAANEKLFF. In DNA, the CDR3 is TGTGCCAGCAAACCTGGGGCGGCTAATGAAAAACTGTTTTTT.

This chain uses TRBV5-1 with TRBJ2-3, with D uncertain. The germline V gene encodes CDR1 SGHRS and CDR2 YFSETQ. This CDR3 has 14 residues. V was shortened by 1 base and J by 2 bases, with 8 bases between the two germline ends. The CDR3 loop is CASSLISPTDTQYF. Here the CDR3 DNA reads TGCGCCAGCAGCTTGATTAGCCCCACAGATACGCAGTATTTT.

In this sample, this clone turned up once. This chain joins TRBV4-3 and TRBJ2-1, with TRBD2 as a possible D gene (6 bases). The CDR3 length is 16 residues. The germline V gene encodes CDR1 LGHNA and CDR2 YSLEER. Deletions cut 1 base from V and 0 bases from J, with 10 bases between. CDR3 in amino acids: CASSQVSGSSYNEQFF. CDR3 sequence (DNA): TGCGCCAGCAGCCAAGTTAGCGGTAGCTCCTACAATGAGCAGTTCTTC.

This clone showed up many times. The chain uses TRBV10-3 and TRBJ2-7, with TRBD1 matching 10 bases. Per the germline V gene, CDR1 is ENHRY and CDR2 is SYGVKD. Trimming removed 2 bases from V and 4 bases from J; junction bases left unmatched: 14. This CDR3 is 18 amino acids long. For the CDR3, the DNA is TGTGCCATCAGTGAGACCGAATTGACAGGGGGCGTCGGGTACGAGCAGTACTTC. It specifies CAISETELTGGVGYEQYF.

The table lists this clone with a few counts. The chain has TRBV27 and TRBJ1-6; maybe TRBD1 (5 bases). Trimming stripped 6 bases from V and 9 bases from J, with 15 bases between. The V gene's germline CDR1 is MNHEY and CDR2 SMNVEV (reference sequence). The CDR3 is 14 residues long. Here the CDR3 reads CASRKQERGSPLHF. CDR3 in DNA: TGTGCCAGCAGAAAACAGGAAAGGGGTTCACCCCTCCACTTT.

This clone was recorded once. This chain links TRBV24-1 with TRBJ2-4; D not resolved. The CDR3 length is 13 residues. Trimming cost V 7 bases and J 1 base, with 7 bases left between them. Germline V gives CDR1 KGHDR, CDR2 SFDVKD. The CDR3 DNA reads TGTGCCACCAGCGACGGGGCCAAAAACATTCAGTACTTC. It yields the protein CATSDGAKNIQYF.

This clone has a handful of counts. The genes are TRBV12-5 and TRBJ1-1, with TRBD1 as a possible D gene (6 bases). The CDR3 loop spans 12 amino acids. In germline, CDR1 is LGHNT, CDR2 FRNRAP. Trimming pared 2 bases from V and 13 bases from J, leaving 14 bases between. The CDR3 DNA reads TGTGCTAGTGGTTTGACCCCGGGACACCTTTTCTTT. This gives the protein CASGLTPGHLFF.

This clone was observed a few times. The CDR3 nucleotides are TGTGCCAGCAGTTCATTATCCCGGGACAGGGATGGCTACACCTTC. This gives the protein CASSSLSRDRDGYTF. The rearrangement joins TRBV27 to TRBJ1-2; 9 bases agree with TRBD1. CDR1 and CDR2 (germline): MNHEY, SMNVEV (reference sequence). The ends lost 4 bases at V and 6 bases at J; junction bases unmatched: 9. The CDR3 loop spans 15 amino acids.

V and J are TRBV19 and TRBJ2-3; TRBD2 matches 7 bases. The CDR3 runs 20 residues. Looked up from germline, CDR1 is LNHDA and CDR2 is SQIVND (reference sequence). V shed 0 bases and J 6 bases; nucleotides not matched to a gene: 21. The CDR3, as DNA: TGTGCCAGTAGTATAGAAGGACTAAGCGGGAACCCATCTTTGGCTGATACGCAGTATTTT. Translation gives CASSIEGLSGNPSLADTQYF.

The chain recombines TRBV28 with TRBJ1-5; 10 nucleotides line up with TRBD1. V trimming: 4 bases; J trimming: 6 bases; junction bases outside the gene matches: 9. CDR3 length: 16 amino acids. Germline CDR1 and CDR2: MDHEN and SYDVKM. The CDR3 bases are TGTGCCAGCAGTTCCATCGACAGGGGGCAGATTCAGCCCCAGCATTTT. This sequence encodes CASSSIDRGQIQPQHF.